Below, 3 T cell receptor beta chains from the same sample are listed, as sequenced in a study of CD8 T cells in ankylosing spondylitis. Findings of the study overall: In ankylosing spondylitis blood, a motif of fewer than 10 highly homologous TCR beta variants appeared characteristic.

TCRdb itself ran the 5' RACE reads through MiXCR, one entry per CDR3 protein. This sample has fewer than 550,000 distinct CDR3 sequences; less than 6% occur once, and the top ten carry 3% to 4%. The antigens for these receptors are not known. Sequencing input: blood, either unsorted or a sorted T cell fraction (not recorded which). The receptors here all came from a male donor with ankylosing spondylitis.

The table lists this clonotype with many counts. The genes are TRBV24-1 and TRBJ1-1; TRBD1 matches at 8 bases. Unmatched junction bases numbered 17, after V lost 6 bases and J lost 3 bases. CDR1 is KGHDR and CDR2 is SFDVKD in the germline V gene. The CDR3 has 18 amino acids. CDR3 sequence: CATSRSWSGGKRDTEAFF. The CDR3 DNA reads TGTGCCACCAGTCGGTCATGGTCAGGGGGCAAGAGGGACACTGAAGCTTTCTTT.

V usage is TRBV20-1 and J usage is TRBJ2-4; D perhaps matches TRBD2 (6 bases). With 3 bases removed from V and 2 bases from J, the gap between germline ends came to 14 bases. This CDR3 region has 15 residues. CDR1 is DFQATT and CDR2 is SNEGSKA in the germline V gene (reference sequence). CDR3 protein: CSARGGVAPKNIQYF. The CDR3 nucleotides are TGCAGTGCTAGGGGCGGGGTAGCACCCAAAAACATTCAGTACTTC.

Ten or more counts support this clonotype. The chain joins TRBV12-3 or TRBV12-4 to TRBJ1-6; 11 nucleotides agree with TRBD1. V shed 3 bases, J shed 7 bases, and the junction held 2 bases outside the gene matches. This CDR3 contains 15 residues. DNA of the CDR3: TGTGCCAGCAGTTTCTGGGACAGGGGGAATTCACCCCTCCACTTT. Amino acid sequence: CASSFWDRGNSPLHF.